These 19 T cell receptor beta chains were sequenced from one sample in a study of cytomegalovirus exposure and HLA in healthy donors. Primers included in the PCR were 60 Vbeta and 13 Jbeta primers. Sequencing used immunoSEQ multiplex PCR; TCRdb keeps in-frame clones, though not all of them. The profile covers around 150,000 clones, with roughly 80% appearing a single time and roughly 7.6% taken by the ten largest. The specimen was PBMCs. The receptors come from a woman aged 40 to 49 in good health and CMV-seropositive.

The V gene is TRBV7-2, the J gene TRBJ1-5, with D maybe TRBD1 (5 bases). The V end was cut by 5 bases, the J end by 4 bases, with 15 bases between. The CDR3 length is 15 residues. Germline CDR1 and CDR2: SGHTA and FQGNSA. CDR3 in amino acids: CASSTEPTGNQPQHF. The CDR3 bases are TGTGCCAGCAGCACGGAACCAACAGGAAATCAGCCCCAGCATTTT.

The genes are TRBV27 and TRBJ1-2; 11 nucleotides agree with TRBD1. The CDR3 runs 14 residues. V lost 8 bases, J lost 4 bases, and 6 bases stayed unmatched. CDR1 is MNHEY, CDR2 SMNVEV, per germline (reference sequence). The DNA of the CDR3 is TGTGCCAGCGGAGGGACAGGGGGGCCCTATGGCTACACCTTC. The encoded protein is CASGGTGGPYGYTF.

The chain has TRBV19 and TRBJ2-1; 7 nucleotides line up with TRBD2. The CDR3 contains 14 residues. Germline loops: CDR1 LNHDA, CDR2 SQIVND (reference sequence). V dropped 5 bases and J dropped 11; count of bases not matched to a gene: 12. The CDR3: CASSPRREGPKQFF. The CDR3 nucleotides read TGTGCCAGTAGTCCCAGAAGGGAGGGGCCGAAGCAGTTCTTC.

The rearrangement joins TRBV27 to TRBJ2-3; a weak D match, TRBD2 (5 bases). CDR3 size: 14 residues. Germline values: CDR1 MNHEY, CDR2 SMNVEV (reference sequence). Trimming removed 5 bases at V and 0 bases at J, with 9 bases between. The CDR3 region has the DNA TGTGCCAGCAGTCAGCGGCTTAGCACAGATACGCAGTATTTT. This gives the protein CASSQRLSTDTQYF.

This clone was detected only once. Other DNA variants within this sample encode the same CDR3. The chain carries TRBV27 and TRBJ1-1; 9 positions match TRBD1. CDR3 size: 20 residues. Looked up from germline, CDR1 is MNHEY and CDR2 is SMNVEV (reference sequence). The V gene end was trimmed by 1 base and the J gene end by 0 bases; junction bases not matched to a gene: 15. The CDR3 loop reads CASSLWGPRQGVLMNTEAFF. In DNA, the CDR3 is TGTGCCAGCAGTTTATGGGGTCCGCGACAGGGGGTTCTCATGAACACTGAAGCTTTCTTT.

CDR3 residues: CASSPLPSALTDTQYF. The CDR3 DNA is TGTGCCAGCTCACCCCTTCCATCCGCCCTAACAGATACGCAGTATTTT. This chain connects TRBV18 to TRBJ2-3; D not certain. Trimming left V 3 bases short and J 3 bases short, with 16 bases between. The length of the CDR3 is 16 residues. Germline CDR1 is KGHSH and CDR2 is LQKENI.

This chain uses TRBV5-1 with TRBJ2-3; possible D gene TRBD1, 5 bases. The ends were cut back, 2 bases at V and 2 bases at J, with 9 bases in the middle. Germline-derived CDR1 and CDR2 are SGHRS and YFSETQ. This CDR3 spans 14 amino acids. CDR3 region: CASSLQASTDTQYF. The CDR3 DNA follows: TGCGCCAGCAGCTTACAGGCCTCCACAGATACGCAGTATTTT.

Comment on this clone: Other DNA sequences in the same sample also yield this CDR3. This chain links TRBV7-3 with TRBJ2-5; 8 positions match TRBD2. J was trimmed by 5 bases and V by 5 bases; bases with no gene match: 7. The CDR3 has 14 amino acids. CDR1 is SGHTA and CDR2 is FQGTGA in the germline V gene. CDR3 DNA sequence: TGTGCCAGCAGCCCCGGGGGGGGCCGGGAGACCCAGTACTTC. It translates to CASSPGGGRETQYF.

The genes are TRBV4-1 and TRBJ1-2; D remains ambiguous. The CDR3 consists of 12 residues. Deletions cut 8 bases from V and 3 bases from J, with 10 bases between. Germline-derived CDR1 and CDR2 are MGHRA and YSYEKL. CDR3 DNA: TGCGCCAGCTCCACCACGGACTATGGCTACACCTTC. It yields the protein CASSTTDYGYTF.

The rearrangement uses TRBV29-1 and TRBJ2-7; TRBD2 matches at 10 bases. The germline V gene has CDR1 SQVTM and CDR2 ANQGSEA. V gave up 6 bases and J gave up 8 bases; unmatched junction bases: 10. The CDR3 length is 13 residues. CDR3 sequence (DNA): TGCAGCGTGAGGCTAGCGGGGGACATCAAGCAGTACTTC. This encodes CSVRLAGDIKQYF.

The rearrangement links TRBV6-5 to TRBJ1-2; perhaps TRBD1 as D (5 bases). Trimming shortened V by 5 bases and J by 8 bases, and 21 bases separated the two germline ends. This CDR3 region has 15 residues. Germline CDR1 reads MNHEY; CDR2 reads SVGAGI. The CDR3 spells CASSRQPRVFIGYTF. CDR3 in DNA: TGTGCCAGCAGTCGCCAGCCCAGGGTGTTTATCGGCTACACCTTC.

This clone was observed a few times. The same CDR3 can be traced to other DNA sequences in this sample. In DNA form, the CDR3 reads TGTGCCAGCAGCCCTAGGGACAGAGAGACCCAGTACTTC. Amino acids: CASSPRDRETQYF. This chain links TRBV28 with TRBJ2-5; TRBD1 matches at 7 bases. The CDR3 extends over 13 amino acids. Germline V gene data show CDR1 as MDHEN and CDR2 as SYDVKM. Germline trimming cut 6 bases from V and 4 bases from J; bases unmatched to any gene: 5.

The chain carries TRBV7-2 and TRBJ2-1; 10 nucleotides match TRBD1. Germline V gene sequence: CDR1 SGHTA, CDR2 FQGNSA. The ends lost 5 bases at V and 3 bases at J; junction bases unmatched: 4. The CDR3 consists of 15 residues. The CDR3 protein is CASSLRTGGYNEQFF. The CDR3 coding sequence is TGTGCCAGCAGCCTAAGGACAGGGGGCTACAATGAGCAGTTCTTC.

V gene TRBV4-2 combines with J gene TRBJ1-5; maybe TRBD1 (5 bases). CDR3 length equals 15 residues. The germline V gene encodes CDR1 LGHNA and CDR2 YNFKEQ. V lost 2 bases and J 6 bases, leaving 14 bases between the germline ends. The CDR3 region has the DNA TGTGCCAGCAGCCAAATGCCAACAGGCCTTCAGCCCCAGCATTTT. This sequence encodes CASSQMPTGLQPQHF.

This clone appeared a few times. The chain recombines TRBV16 with TRBJ2-2, with TRBD1 as a possible D gene (6 bases). The germline V and J ends were trimmed by 4 bases and 6 bases, with 15 bases remaining between them. CDR3 length equals 15 residues. The germline CDR1 and CDR2 sequences are KGHSY and FQNENV. CDR3 bases: TGTGCCAGCAGCCCGAACAGGGCTGCCCCCGGGGAGCTGTTTTTT. As protein: CASSPNRAAPGELFF.

This chain joins TRBV28 and TRBJ2-7; tentatively, D is TRBD1 (6 bases). Germline V gives CDR1 MDHEN, CDR2 SYDVKM. The CDR3 is 15 residues long. The ends were cut back, 5 bases at V and 4 bases at J, with 18 bases in the middle. The CDR3: CASSLGSQGMYEQYF. DNA of the CDR3: TGTGCCAGCAGTCTTGGGTCCCAGGGGATGTACGAGCAGTACTTC.

The rearrangement uses TRBV28 and TRBJ1-1; D not certain. V lost 1 base and J lost 1, with 10 bases in between. Germline lookup yields CDR1 MDHEN and CDR2 SYDVKM. This CDR3 region has 15 residues. CDR3 residues: CASSLYSSENTEAFF. In DNA, the CDR3 is TGTGCCAGCAGTTTATACTCCAGCGAGAACACTGAAGCTTTCTTT.

This sequence joins TRBV25-1 and TRBJ2-3; TRBD2 might be the D (6 bases). Germline V lookup: CDR1 MGHDK, CDR2 SYGVNS. Trimming stripped 7 bases from V and 0 bases from J, with 17 bases between. The CDR3 contains 16 residues. CDR3 sequence reads: CASTPGGPGSTDTQYF. The CDR3 DNA sequence: TGTGCCAGCACCCCCGGAGGGCCAGGGAGCACAGATACGCAGTATTTT.

V and J are TRBV10-3 and TRBJ2-7; a weak D match, TRBD1 (6 bases). V was clipped by 2 bases and J by 7 bases, with 15 bases between them. Looked up from germline, CDR1 is ENHRY and CDR2 is SYGVKD. The CDR3 covers 14 residues. Here the CDR3 DNA reads TGTGCCATCAGTGAGACAGGGAATGAGGGAGAGCAGTACTTC. Residues: CAISETGNEGEQYF.